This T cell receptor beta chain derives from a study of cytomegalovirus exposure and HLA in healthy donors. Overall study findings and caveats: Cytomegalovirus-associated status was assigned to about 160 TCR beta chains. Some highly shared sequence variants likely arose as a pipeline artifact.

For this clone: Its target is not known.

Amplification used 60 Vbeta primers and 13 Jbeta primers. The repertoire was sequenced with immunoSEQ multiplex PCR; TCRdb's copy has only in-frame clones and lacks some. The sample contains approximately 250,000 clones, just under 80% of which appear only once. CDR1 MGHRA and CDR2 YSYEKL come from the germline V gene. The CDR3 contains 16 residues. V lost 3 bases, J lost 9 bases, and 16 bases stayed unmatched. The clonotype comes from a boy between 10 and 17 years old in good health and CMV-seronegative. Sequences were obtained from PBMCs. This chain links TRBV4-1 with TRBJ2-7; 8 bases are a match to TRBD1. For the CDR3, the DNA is TGCGCCAGCAGCCATCTCACCGGGACAGGTGAAGGTGGGCAGTACTTC. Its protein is CASSHLTGTGEGGQYF.